These T cell receptor beta chains were read from a single sample in a study of graft-versus-host responses after intestinal transplantation. No antigen has been identified for these receptors. Clones were sequenced by immunoSEQ multiplex PCR, and TCRdb holds only the in-frame ones, with some missing. The table has tens of thousands of clones, 85% to 95% seen once. The input for sequencing was unstimulated CD8+ T cells sorted from spleen or lymph node cells, taken before transplant. These receptors all stem from a human donor who was the organ donor for an intestinal transplant. Both conserved end residues are part of each CDR3. A D gene is named only where the DNA matches it firmly. Some rows mark clone size as missing; the rest say once, few, many or name a class of expanded clone.

TRBV7-2	-	-	TRBJ2-7	TGTGCCAGCAGCCGTTCCTACGAGCAGTACTTC	CASSRSYEQYF
TRBV19	-	-	TRBJ1-1	TGTGCCAGTAGGCCAGGGTTATGGACTGAAGCTTTCTTT	CASRPGLWTEAFF
TRBV29-1	-	-	TRBJ2-7	TGCAGCGTTGTGGGTGGGGGACATTACTACGAGCAGTACTTC	CSVVGGGHYYEQYF
TRBV4-2	-	-	TRBJ1-2	TGTGCCAGCAGCCAAGGGGGGGGCGAGCACTATGGCTACACCTTC	CASSQGGGEHYGYTF
TRBV27	-	-	TRBJ1-6	TGTGCCAGCGCAGAGCTCCTAAGCTCCTATAATTCACCCCTCCACTTT	CASAELLSSYNSPLHF
TRBV4-2	-	-	TRBJ1-5	TGTGCCAGCAGCCAGTGGACGGGCAATCAGCCCCAGCATTTT	CASSQWTGNQPQHF
TRBV7-9	TRBD2	-	TRBJ2-6	TGTGCCAGCAGCTTAGTGAGTAGCGGGATCTCTGGGGCCAACGTCCTGACTTTC	CASSLVSSGISGANVLTF
TRBV7-8	TRBD1	-	TRBJ1-2	TGTGCCAGCAGCTTAGTCGGGACAGGCATCTATGGCTACACCTTC	CASSLVGTGIYGYTF
TRBV9	-	-	TRBJ1-1	TGTGCCAGCAGCGTAGCCAACAGGATGAACACTGAAGCTTTCTTT	CASSVANRMNTEAFF
TRBV7-2	-	-	TRBJ2-1	TGTGCCAGCAGCCCTTGGGACGTGATGGATGAGCAGTTCTTC	CASSPWDVMDEQFF
TRBV2	-	-	TRBJ1-4	TGTGCCAGCAGTGAGGAGAGGTGGGCAGGCTATAATGAAAAACTGTTTTTT	CASSEERWAGYNEKLFF
TRBV7-2	-	-	TRBJ2-1	TGTGCCAGCAGCGAGGGAGAGGGGCACAATGAGCAGTTCTTC	CASSEGEGHNEQFF
TRBV4-1	TRBD2	-	TRBJ2-5	TGCGCCAGCAGCCAAGATCCGGGACTACCCTTAACCCAGTACTTC	CASSQDPGLPLTQYF
TRBV4-3	-	-	TRBJ2-1	TGCGCCAGCAGCCCCCAACAGAGTCGGGGAAATGAGCAGTTCTTC	CASSPQQSRGNEQFF
TRBV5-5	-	-	TRBJ1-6	TGTGCCAGCAGCTCTCCGGGACGGACAAATTCACCCCTCCACTTT	CASSSPGRTNSPLHF
TRBV5-1	-	-	TRBJ1-1	TGCGCCAGCAGCTTGCGCGTTATGAACACTGAAGCTTTCTTT	CASSLRVMNTEAFF
TRBV6-4	TRBD2	few	TRBJ2-2	TGTGCCAGCAGTGACTCGAGCGGGGGGGCCACCGGGGAGCTGTTTTTT	CASSDSSGGATGELFF
TRBV29-1	TRBD1	-	TRBJ1-2	TGCAGCGTTGCCCTCGGGGACAGCTATGGCTACACCTTC	CSVALGDSYGYTF
TRBV15	-	-	TRBJ2-1	TGTGCCACCAGCAGAGATAGGGCTTTTTACAATGAGCAGTTCTTC	CATSRDRAFYNEQFF
TRBV6-5	TRBD2	-	TRBJ2-7	TGTGCCAGCAGTTCCCGTAGCGGGCCCCCCTACGAGCAGTACTTC	CASSSRSGPPYEQYF
TRBV11-2	-	-	TRBJ1-3	TGTGCCAGCAGCGAAATCGGAAACACCATATATTTT	CASSEIGNTIYF
TRBV9	-	-	TRBJ2-3	TGTGCCAGCAGCGAGGAGGGAGGCGTCACAGATACGCAGTATTTT	CASSEEGGVTDTQYF
TRBV18	-	-	TRBJ1-1	TGTGCCAGCTCACCATACGGAGAGAACACTGAAGCTTTCTTT	CASSPYGENTEAFF
TRBV11-2	TRBD1	-	TRBJ2-7	TGTGCCAGCAGCTTATTCCGGGACAGAACCTACGAGCAGTACTTC	CASSLFRDRTYEQYF
TRBV4-1	-	-	TRBJ1-6	TGCGCCAGCAGCCAAGCCCCCATTCGGGGCATCTATAATTCACCCCTCCACTTT	CASSQAPIRGIYNSPLHF
TRBV27	-	-	TRBJ2-7	TGTGCCAGCAGTCCCTCGACAGGCCTCTTCTCCTACGAGCAGTACTTC	CASSPSTGLFSYEQYF
TRBV7-8	TRBD2	-	TRBJ2-1	TGTGCCAGCAGCTCTAGCGGGGGGGCCTACAATGAGCAGTTCTTC	CASSSSGGAYNEQFF
TRBV7-3	-	-	TRBJ2-1	TGTGCCAACAGCAAAGGGCCTACGGCATGGCCTAATGAGCAGTTCTTC	CANSKGPTAWPNEQFF
TRBV9	TRBD2	-	TRBJ2-3	TGTGCCAGCAGCATCCACGGGGCTAGCGGGGGAACCAGCACAGATACGCAGTATTTT	CASSIHGASGGTSTDTQYF
TRBV7-6	-	-	TRBJ1-1	TGTGCCAGCAGCTTAGGACCCCACGAAAGCTTTGAAGCTTTCTTT	CASSLGPHESFEAFF
TRBV5-4	-	-	TRBJ2-1	TGTGCCAGCAGCTTGTTCGATGAGCAGTTCTTC	CASSLFDEQFF